One sample yielded the 30 T cell receptor beta chains listed below, sequenced in a study of blood T cells in healthy people across ages. PCR was performed a second time for 7 to 11 cycles using a sample-barcoded 5' primer and a J-beta primer mix. TCRdb fed the 5' RACE reads into MiXCR, producing one record per CDR3 protein. The table has around 780,000 distinct CDR3 sequences, 20% to 30% seen once. The data also belong to a second study, concerning T cells of mothers and their children.

Material: blood. The receptors were gathered from a boy aged 10-17 years in good health.

This clonotype occurred a few times. The chain links TRBV11-2 to TRBJ2-7; D not certain. V was shortened by 3 bases and J by 6 bases, with 15 bases between the two germline ends. Germline assignment: CDR1 SGHAT and CDR2 FQNNGV. The CDR3 sequence is 14 residues long. CDR3 DNA: TGTGCCAGCAGCTTTGCCCCAGGCCCCCTCGAGCAGTACTTC. This encodes CASSFAPGPLEQYF.

The CDR3 bases are TGCGCCAGCAGCCACGGACAGGGGAACACTGAAGCTTTCTTT. Its protein product is CASSHGQGNTEAFF. The chain links TRBV4-1 to TRBJ1-1, with 8 bases matching TRBD1. Germline loops: CDR1 MGHRA, CDR2 YSYEKL. Trimming took 3 bases from V and 1 from J; bases not matched to a gene: 1. The CDR3 length is 14 residues.

This clonotype came up once. The genes are TRBV12-3 or TRBV12-4 and TRBJ2-3; D unclear. The ends were cut back, 1 base at V and 7 bases at J, with 12 bases in the middle. The CDR3 contains 14 residues. The CDR3, as DNA: TGTGCCAGCAGTTTAGGGCTAGACGCAAATACGCAGTATTTT. It encodes CASSLGLDANTQYF.

This sequence joins TRBV20-1 and TRBJ2-1; 10 bases line up with TRBD2. Germline lookup yields CDR1 DFQATT and CDR2 SNEGSKA (reference sequence). V dropped 0 bases and J dropped 8; count of bases not matched to a gene: 7. CDR3 length: 15 residues. The CDR3 is CSAREASGSMYEQFF. CDR3 nucleotide sequence: TGCAGTGCTAGAGAGGCTAGCGGGAGTATGTATGAGCAGTTCTTC.

This clonotype appeared a few times. The J gene is TRBJ2-5, the V gene TRBV11-2; 9 nucleotides align to TRBD2. The tail of the sequence fits TRBJ2-1 better, so the J call may be wrong. Germline V gene sequence: CDR1 SGHAT, CDR2 FQNNGV. The CDR3 covers 17 residues. The CDR3 protein is CASSPRPAGGPGNEQFF. The CDR3 DNA reads TGTGCCAGCAGCCCACGCCCAGCGGGGGGCCCTGGCAATGAGCAGTTCTTC.

This clonotype showed up just a few times. This chain joins TRBV6-5 and TRBJ1-2; D ambiguous. V lost 0 bases to trimming and J lost 2 bases, with 10 bases between them. CDR1 is MNHEY and CDR2 is SVGAGI in the germline V gene. The CDR3 totals 15 residues. DNA for the CDR3: TGTGCCAGCAGTTACTCCCGGGGAAAGAACTATGGCTACACCTTC. It encodes CASSYSRGKNYGYTF.

This clonotype came up a few times. The chain uses TRBV12-3 or TRBV12-4 and TRBJ2-3; no definite D call. The V gene lost 6 bases and the J gene lost 2 bases, with 9 bases spanning the gap. The CDR3 contains 13 residues. CDR3 amino acids: CASRAYVTDTQYF. CDR3 in DNA: TGTGCCAGCAGGGCTTACGTCACAGATACGCAGTATTTT.

This clonotype was seen a handful of times. The chain carries TRBV28 and TRBJ2-7; D unresolved. This CDR3 has 12 amino acids. V lost 5 bases and J 6 bases, leaving 11 bases between the germline ends. The germline gives CDR1 MDHEN, CDR2 SYDVKM. In nucleotides, the CDR3 is TGTGCCAGCAGTCCCTGGGCGCGCGAGCAGTACTTC. This translates into CASSPWAREQYF.

This clonotype was detected ten times or more. The CDR3: CSVVRGPWGKNIQYF. The CDR3 region has the DNA TGCAGCGTTGTCAGGGGGCCCTGGGGCAAAAACATTCAGTACTTC. The V call is TRBV29-1, the J call TRBJ2-4, with 8 bases fitting TRBD1. With 4 bases clipped from V and 3 bases from J, the junction kept 8 bases outside the gene matches. The length of the CDR3 is 15 residues. Germline CDR1 reads SQVTM; CDR2 reads ANQGSEA.

This clonotype was seen a handful of times. CDR3 protein: CASSPQVAPGYGYTF. In DNA, the CDR3 is TGTGCCAGCTCACCGCAGGTGGCGCCCGGCTATGGCTACACCTTC. The J gene is TRBJ1-2, the V gene TRBV18; no reliable D call. V was cut by 3 bases and J by 4 bases, with 15 bases left in between. CDR3 size: 15 residues. Germline V gene data show CDR1 as KGHSH and CDR2 as LQKENI.

This clonotype occurred a few times. The J gene is TRBJ1-4, the V gene TRBV20-1; 9 bases map to TRBD1. CDR1 and CDR2 from the germline V gene are DFQATT and SNEGSKA (reference sequence). V dropped 0 bases and J dropped 7; count of bases not matched to a gene: 6. This CDR3 spans 15 amino acids. The CDR3 here is CSARDRRTGAEKLFF. The CDR3 nucleotides are TGCAGTGCTAGAGATAGGAGGACAGGGGCTGAAAAACTGTTTTTT.

This rearrangement joins TRBV3-1 to TRBJ2-4, with 8 bases fitting TRBD2. This CDR3 region has 18 residues. Trimming cost V 3 bases and J 0 bases; bases outside gene matches: 10. In germline, CDR1 is LGHDT, CDR2 YNNKEL (reference sequence). In DNA form, the CDR3 reads TGTGCCAGCAGCCATTTAGCGCAAGCGGGGGAAGCCAAAAACATTCAGTACTTC. This gives the protein CASSHLAQAGEAKNIQYF.

This clonotype was seen a handful of times. The chain carries TRBV7-9 and TRBJ2-2; 9 nucleotides agree with TRBD2. Germline-derived CDR1 and CDR2 are SEHNR and FQNEAQ (reference sequence). The V and J ends lost 3 bases and 2 bases, in that order; junction bases with no gene match: 7. CDR3 length: 17 amino acids. Here the CDR3 reads CASSFPLAGANTGELFF. As DNA, the CDR3 is TGTGCCAGCAGCTTCCCTTTAGCGGGGGCTAACACCGGGGAGCTGTTTTTT. The full variable domain, its missing parts supplied by reference TRBV7-9 and TRBJ2-2, is DTGVSQNPRHKITKRGQNVTFRCDPISEHNRLYWYRQTLGQGPEFLTYFQNEAQLEKSRLLSDRFSAERPKGSFSTLEIQRTEQGDSAMYLCASSFPLAGANTGELFFGEGSRLTVL.

The chain recombines TRBV20-1 with TRBJ2-1; D possibly corresponds to TRBD1 (5 bases). V was shortened by 6 bases and J by 6 bases, with 21 bases between the two germline ends. This CDR3 contains 15 residues. Per germline, CDR1 DFQATT and CDR2 SNEGSKA (reference sequence). The CDR3 region has the DNA TGCAGTGCACCAGACGGAAGGGGAAGAGGCAATGAGCAGTTCTTC. This codes for CSAPDGRGRGNEQFF.

The chain couples TRBV6-5 to TRBJ1-6; possibly TRBD1 for D (5 bases). Germline-derived CDR1 and CDR2 are MNHEY and SVGAGI. The CDR3 extends over 16 amino acids. V was trimmed by 7 bases and J by 8 bases, leaving 21 bases between them. CDR3 protein: CASIGLRDGVYSPLHF. CDR3 nucleotide sequence: TGTGCCAGCATTGGACTACGGGACGGTGTTTATTCACCCCTCCACTTT.

About this clonotype itself: A read error may explain this, as a much larger clone is one base away. The conserved closing phenylalanine or tryptophan is absent in this CDR3, likely reflecting a read error. V is TRBV2 and J is TRBJ2-5; 9 bases match TRBD1. The J call may be mistaken, given a closer DNA end match to TRBJ2-7. The CDR3 runs to 13 residues. The germline V gene has CDR1 SNHLY and CDR2 FYNNEI. CDR3 sequence (DNA): TGTGCCAGCAGTGGGGGACAGGGCTACGAGCAGTACCTC. Encoded protein: CASSGGQGYEQYL.

This chain connects TRBV12-3 or TRBV12-4 to TRBJ1-2; the match to TRBD1 covers 7 bases. CDR3 length: 14 residues. With V trimmed by 8 bases and J by 3 bases, 9 bases remained unmatched. The CDR3: CASRRTGQDYGYTF. In DNA, the CDR3 is TGTGCCAGCCGAAGGACAGGCCAGGACTATGGCTACACCTTC.

This clonotype has a handful of counts. The chain has TRBV18 and TRBJ2-5, with 7 bases matching TRBD1. The CDR3 is made up of 16 amino acids. The V gene's germline CDR1 is KGHSH and CDR2 LQKENI. Trimming removed 4 bases from V and 3 bases from J; junction bases left unmatched: 11. The CDR3 sequence is CASSRSEWDREETQYF. In DNA, the CDR3 is TGTGCCAGCTCACGGTCAGAGTGGGACAGAGAAGAGACCCAGTACTTC.

This clonotype has more than one count but fewer than ten. V usage is TRBV2 and J usage is TRBJ1-6; D is unresolved. The CDR3 sequence is 14 residues long. V lost 5 bases and J 7 bases, leaving 12 bases between the germline ends. The germline V gene encodes CDR1 SNHLY and CDR2 FYNNEI. Here the CDR3 reads CASSPQVFNSPLHF. The DNA for the CDR3 is TGTGCCAGCAGTCCCCAGGTCTTCAATTCACCCCTCCACTTT. Using reference TRBV2 and TRBJ1-6 for the parts outside the CDR3, the full variable domain is EPEVTQTPSHQVTQMGQEVILRCVPISNHLYFYWYRQILGQKVEFLVSFYNNEISEKSEIFDDQFSVERPDGSNFTLKIRSTKLEDSAMYFCASSPQVFNSPLHFGNGTRLTVT.

This clonotype was seen more than once but under ten times. J is TRBJ2-2 and V is TRBV7-8, with D possibly TRBD1 on 6 matching bases. CDR1 is SGHVS, CDR2 FQNEAQ, per germline. Trimming stripped 4 bases from V and 2 bases from J, with 14 bases between. CDR3 length: 16 amino acids. Here the CDR3 reads CASSSTGTKNTGELFF. For the CDR3, the DNA is TGTGCCAGCAGCTCGACCGGGACAAAAAACACCGGGGAGCTGTTTTTT.

The rearrangement uses TRBV20-1 and TRBJ1-1; no clear D. V lost 2 bases and J 4 bases, leaving 11 bases between the germline ends. CDR1 and CDR2 from the germline V gene are DFQATT and SNEGSKA (reference sequence). There are 13 residues in the CDR3. The CDR3 region is CSARQQILTEAFF. The CDR3 DNA sequence: TGCAGTGCTAGACAGCAAATCCTCACTGAAGCTTTCTTT.

This clonotype occurred once. The chain carries TRBV6-1 and TRBJ2-2; 12 bases are a match to TRBD2. In germline, CDR1 is MNHNS, CDR2 SASEGT. CDR3 length: 17 residues. V lost 5 bases, J lost 8 bases, and 12 bases stayed unmatched. The CDR3 reads CASSRAGLAGRPGELFF. CDR3 coding DNA: TGTGCCAGCAGTCGCGCGGGACTAGCGGGCCGCCCAGGGGAGCTGTTTTTT.

This clonotype was detected only a few times. The rearrangement joins TRBV27 to TRBJ2-3, with 7 bases lining up with TRBD1. This CDR3 spans 16 amino acids. The V segment lost 5 bases and the J segment 0 bases; nucleotides outside the gene matches: 8. Germline CDR1 and CDR2: MNHEY and SMNVEV (reference sequence). The CDR3 loop is CASSIYRGLSTDTQYF. The CDR3 bases are TGTGCCAGCAGTATCTACAGGGGCCTAAGCACAGATACGCAGTATTTT.

This clonotype was seen a handful of times. The chain employs TRBV18 and TRBJ1-4; D call uncertain. Per the germline V gene, CDR1 is KGHSH and CDR2 is LQKENI. This CDR3 spans 14 amino acids. Trimming stripped 3 bases from V and 0 bases from J, with 5 bases between. The CDR3 bases are TGTGCCAGCTCACCCCAGCCAACTAATGAAAAACTGTTTTTT. Translation gives CASSPQPTNEKLFF.

This clonotype was observed many times. This chain connects TRBV4-2 to TRBJ2-3; no reliable D call. The germline CDR1 and CDR2 sequences are LGHNA and YNFKEQ. This CDR3 is built from 17 residues. V was pared by 4 bases and J by 1 base, with 18 bases between. The CDR3 reads CASSLRAAYSRTDTQYF. The CDR3 DNA reads TGTGCCAGCAGCCTCCGAGCAGCGTACAGCCGCACAGATACGCAGTATTTT.

The V gene is TRBV2, the J gene TRBJ2-5; 8 nucleotides align to TRBD2. Germline assignment: CDR1 SNHLY and CDR2 FYNNEI. The CDR3 consists of 15 residues. V gave up 3 bases and J gave up 2 bases; unmatched junction bases: 5. The DNA of the CDR3 is TGTGCCAGCAGTGACAGGGTAGCGGGGCAAGAGACCCAGTACTTC. It is translated as CASSDRVAGQETQYF.

The chain combines TRBV6-2 or TRBV6-3 with TRBJ1-1, with D maybe TRBD1 (5 bases). CDR1 is MNHEY, CDR2 SVGEGT, per germline. This CDR3 spans 16 amino acids. The germline V and J ends were trimmed by 4 bases and 0 bases, with 15 bases remaining between them. This CDR3 is CASSFPRWGLNTEAFF. The CDR3, as DNA: TGTGCCAGCAGTTTTCCCCGATGGGGGTTGAACACTGAAGCTTTCTTT.

This clonotype was observed a few times. The gene calls are TRBV6-1 and TRBJ1-2; D unclear. The CDR3 is 16 residues long. Per the germline V gene, CDR1 is MNHNS and CDR2 is SASEGT. The V end lost 2 bases, the J end lost 5 bases, and 18 bases lay between the germline ends. The CDR3 region has the DNA TGTGCCAGCAGTGAATATGGGCAGGCCCCAGGTTATGGCTACACCTTC. Translated: CASSEYGQAPGYGYTF.

The table lists this clonotype with a few counts. The chain couples TRBV7-2 to TRBJ2-7; 10 bases are a match to TRBD1. The V gene end was trimmed by 5 bases and the J gene end by 3 bases; junction bases not matched to a gene: 7. The CDR3 extends over 15 amino acids. Germline values: CDR1 SGHTA, CDR2 FQGNSA. CDR3 in amino acids: CASSKRTGGGYEQYF. CDR3 in DNA: TGTGCCAGCAGCAAAAGGACAGGGGGGGGCTACGAGCAGTACTTC.

This clonotype was seen once. The chain employs TRBV12-3 or TRBV12-4 and TRBJ2-1; D gene ambiguous. V shed 5 bases and J shed 5 bases, with 10 bases lying between them. The CDR3 covers 13 residues. The CDR3 loop reads CASSPRDHNEQFF. The CDR3 DNA follows: TGTGCCAGCAGTCCCAGAGACCACAATGAGCAGTTCTTC.